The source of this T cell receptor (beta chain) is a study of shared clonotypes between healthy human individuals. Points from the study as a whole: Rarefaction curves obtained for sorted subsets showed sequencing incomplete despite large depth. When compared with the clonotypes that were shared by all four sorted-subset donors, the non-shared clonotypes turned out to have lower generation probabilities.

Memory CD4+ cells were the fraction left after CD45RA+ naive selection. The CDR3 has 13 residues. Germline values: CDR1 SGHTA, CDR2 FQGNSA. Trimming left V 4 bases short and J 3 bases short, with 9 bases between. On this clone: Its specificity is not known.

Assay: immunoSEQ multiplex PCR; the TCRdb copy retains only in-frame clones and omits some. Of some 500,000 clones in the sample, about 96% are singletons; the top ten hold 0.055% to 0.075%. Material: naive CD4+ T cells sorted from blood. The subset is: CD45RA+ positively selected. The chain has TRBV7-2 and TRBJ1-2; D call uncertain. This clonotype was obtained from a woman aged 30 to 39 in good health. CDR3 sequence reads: CASSSRQDYGYTF. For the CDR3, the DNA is TGTGCCAGCAGCTCCCGCCAAGACTATGGCTACACCTTC.